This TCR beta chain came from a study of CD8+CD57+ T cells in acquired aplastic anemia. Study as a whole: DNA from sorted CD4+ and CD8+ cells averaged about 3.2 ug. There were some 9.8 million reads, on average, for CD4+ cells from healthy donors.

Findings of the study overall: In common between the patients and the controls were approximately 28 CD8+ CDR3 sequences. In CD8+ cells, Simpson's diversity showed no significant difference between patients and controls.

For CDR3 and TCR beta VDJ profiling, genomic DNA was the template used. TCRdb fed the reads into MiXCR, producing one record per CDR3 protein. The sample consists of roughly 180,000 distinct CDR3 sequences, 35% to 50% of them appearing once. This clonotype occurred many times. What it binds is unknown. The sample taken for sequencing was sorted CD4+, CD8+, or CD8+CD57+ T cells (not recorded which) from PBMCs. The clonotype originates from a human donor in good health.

CDR3 nucleotides: TGCAGCGTGACCCCCCGGACAGTGGCCTACAATGAGCAGTTCTTC. Protein: CSVTPRTVAYNEQFF. This chain connects TRBV29-1 to TRBJ2-1, with D perhaps TRBD1 (6 bases). The CDR3 totals 15 residues. The V and J ends lost 6 bases and 2 bases respectively, with 17 bases between them. From germline, CDR1 is SQVTM and CDR2 ANQGSEA.